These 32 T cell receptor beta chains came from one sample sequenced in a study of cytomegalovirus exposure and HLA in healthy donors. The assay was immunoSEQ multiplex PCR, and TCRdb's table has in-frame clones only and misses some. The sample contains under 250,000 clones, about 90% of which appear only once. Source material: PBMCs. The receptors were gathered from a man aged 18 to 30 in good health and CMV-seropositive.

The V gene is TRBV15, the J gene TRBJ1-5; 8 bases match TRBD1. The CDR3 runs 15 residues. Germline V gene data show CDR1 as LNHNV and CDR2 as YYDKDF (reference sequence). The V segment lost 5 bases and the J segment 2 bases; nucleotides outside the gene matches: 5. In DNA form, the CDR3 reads TGTGCCACCAGCTTAGACAGGGGAGGCAATCAGCCCCAGCATTTT. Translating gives CATSLDRGGNQPQHF.

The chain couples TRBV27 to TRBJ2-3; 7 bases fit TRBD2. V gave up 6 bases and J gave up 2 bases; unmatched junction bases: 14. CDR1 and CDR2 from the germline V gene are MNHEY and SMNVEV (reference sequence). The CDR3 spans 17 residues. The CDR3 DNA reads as TGTGCCAGCAGCCCTGGGGGTAGCGGGTACCCCACAGATACGCAGTATTTT. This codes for CASSPGGSGYPTDTQYF.

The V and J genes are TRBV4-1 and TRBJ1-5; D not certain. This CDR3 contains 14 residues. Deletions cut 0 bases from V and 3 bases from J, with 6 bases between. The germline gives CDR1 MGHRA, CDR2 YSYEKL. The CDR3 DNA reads TGCGCCAGCAGCCAAGAATGGAACAATCAGCCCCAGCATTTT. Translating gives CASSQEWNNQPQHF.

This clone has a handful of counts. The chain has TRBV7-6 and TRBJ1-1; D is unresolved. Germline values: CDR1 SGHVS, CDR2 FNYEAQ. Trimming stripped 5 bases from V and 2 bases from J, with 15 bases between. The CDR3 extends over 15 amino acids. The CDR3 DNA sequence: TGTGCCAGCAGCCTCCAGACACACTCCAACACTGAAGCTTTCTTT. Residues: CASSLQTHSNTEAFF.

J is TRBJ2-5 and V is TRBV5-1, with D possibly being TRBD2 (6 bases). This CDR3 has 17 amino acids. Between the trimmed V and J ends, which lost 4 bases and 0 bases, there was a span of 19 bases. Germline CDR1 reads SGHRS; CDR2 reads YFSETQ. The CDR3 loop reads CASSTSRLGTYQETQYF. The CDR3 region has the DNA TGCGCCAGCAGCACCAGCCGACTAGGGACGTACCAAGAGACCCAGTACTTC.

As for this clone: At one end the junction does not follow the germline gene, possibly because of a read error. The CDR3 spells CASSLDRGGYGYTF. The CDR3 region has the DNA TGTGCCAGCAGCCTAGACAGGGGCGGCTATGGCTACACCTTC. The chain couples TRBV11-2 to TRBJ1-2; 8 nucleotides agree with TRBD1. The CDR3 is 14 residues long. The V gene's germline CDR1 is SGHAT and CDR2 FQNNGV. Looking up the rest from reference TRBV11-2 and TRBJ1-2 gives the full variable domain: EAGVAQSPRYKIIEKRQSVAFWCNPISGHATLYWYQQILGQGPKLLIQFQNNGVVDDSQLPKDRFSAERLKGVDSTLKIQPAKLEDSAVYLCASSLDRGGYGYTFGSGTRLTVV.

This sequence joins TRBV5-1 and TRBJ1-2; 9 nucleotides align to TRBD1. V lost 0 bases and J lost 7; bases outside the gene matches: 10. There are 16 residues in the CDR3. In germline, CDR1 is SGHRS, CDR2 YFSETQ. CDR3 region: CASSLGVGQGFSGYTF. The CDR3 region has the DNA TGCGCCAGCAGCTTGGGCGTGGGACAGGGTTTCTCTGGCTACACCTTC.

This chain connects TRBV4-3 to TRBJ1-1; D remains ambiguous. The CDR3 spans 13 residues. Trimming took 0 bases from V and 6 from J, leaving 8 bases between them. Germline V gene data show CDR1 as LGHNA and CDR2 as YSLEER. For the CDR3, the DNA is TGCGCCAGCAGCCAAGAACCCGGGGCTGAAGCTTTCTTT. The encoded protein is CASSQEPGAEAFF.

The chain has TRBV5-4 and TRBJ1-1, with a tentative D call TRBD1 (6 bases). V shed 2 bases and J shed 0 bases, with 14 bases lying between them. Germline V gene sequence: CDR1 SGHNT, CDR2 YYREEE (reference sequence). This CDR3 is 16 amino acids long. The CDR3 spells CASSFRPGALNTEAFF. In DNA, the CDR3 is TGTGCCAGCAGCTTTAGACCAGGGGCGTTGAACACTGAAGCTTTCTTT.

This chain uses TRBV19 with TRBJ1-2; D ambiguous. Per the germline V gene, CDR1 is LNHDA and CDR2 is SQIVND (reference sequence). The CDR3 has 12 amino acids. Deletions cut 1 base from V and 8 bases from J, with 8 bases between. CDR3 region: CASSIGGSGYTF. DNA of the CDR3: TGTGCCAGTAGTATAGGGGGTAGCGGCTACACCTTC.

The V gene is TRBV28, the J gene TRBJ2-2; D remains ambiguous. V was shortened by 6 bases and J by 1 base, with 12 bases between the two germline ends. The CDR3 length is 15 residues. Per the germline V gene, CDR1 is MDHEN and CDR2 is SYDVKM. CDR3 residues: CASRGSALNTGELFF. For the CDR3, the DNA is TGTGCCAGCAGGGGGTCCGCCTTGAACACCGGGGAGCTGTTTTTT.

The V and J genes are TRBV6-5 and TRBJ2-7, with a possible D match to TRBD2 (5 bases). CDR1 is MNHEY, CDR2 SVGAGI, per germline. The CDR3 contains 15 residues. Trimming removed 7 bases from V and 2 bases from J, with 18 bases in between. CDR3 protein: CASTGVRDSPYEQYF. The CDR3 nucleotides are TGTGCCAGCACTGGAGTACGGGATAGTCCCTACGAGCAGTACTTC.

CDR3 loop: CASSEYPGGLDTEAFF. The CDR3 coding sequence is TGTGCCAGCAGCGAGTACCCCGGGGGTTTGGACACTGAAGCTTTCTTT. The J gene is TRBJ1-1, the V gene TRBV7-6; a possible D gene is TRBD1 (5 bases). CDR3 length: 16 residues. Germline CDR1 SGHVS, CDR2 FNYEAQ. Deletions cut 5 bases from V and 3 bases from J, with 19 bases between.

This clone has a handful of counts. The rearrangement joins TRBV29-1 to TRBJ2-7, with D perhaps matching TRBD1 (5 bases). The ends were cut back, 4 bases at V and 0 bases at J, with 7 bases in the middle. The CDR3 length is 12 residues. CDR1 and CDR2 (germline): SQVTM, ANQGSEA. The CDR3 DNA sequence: TGCAGCGTTGCGCAGGGCTCCTACGAGCAGTACTTC. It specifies CSVAQGSYEQYF.

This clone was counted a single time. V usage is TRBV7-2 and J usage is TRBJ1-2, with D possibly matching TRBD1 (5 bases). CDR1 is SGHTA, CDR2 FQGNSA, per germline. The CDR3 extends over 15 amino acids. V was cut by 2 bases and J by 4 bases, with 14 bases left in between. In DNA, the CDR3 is TGTGCCAGCAGCTTATCTACCGGGGCTCTCTATGGCTACACCTTC. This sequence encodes CASSLSTGALYGYTF.

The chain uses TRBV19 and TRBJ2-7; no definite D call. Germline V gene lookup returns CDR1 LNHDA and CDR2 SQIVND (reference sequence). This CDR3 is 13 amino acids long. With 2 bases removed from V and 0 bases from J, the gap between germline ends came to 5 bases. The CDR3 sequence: CASSILDSYEQYF. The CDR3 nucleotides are TGTGCCAGTAGTATACTGGACTCCTACGAGCAGTACTTC.

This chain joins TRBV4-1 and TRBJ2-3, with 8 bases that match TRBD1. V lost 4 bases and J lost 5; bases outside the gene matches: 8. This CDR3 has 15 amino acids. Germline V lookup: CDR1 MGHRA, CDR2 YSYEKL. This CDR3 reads CASSLRQGFKDTQYF. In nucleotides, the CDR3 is TGCGCCAGCAGCCTAAGACAGGGGTTTAAAGATACGCAGTATTTT.

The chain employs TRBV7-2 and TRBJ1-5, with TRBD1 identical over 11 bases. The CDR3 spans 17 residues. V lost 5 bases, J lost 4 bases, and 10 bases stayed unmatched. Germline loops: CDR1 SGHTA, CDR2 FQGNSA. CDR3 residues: CASSETGQGVRNQPQHF. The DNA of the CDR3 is TGTGCCAGCAGCGAAACGGGACAGGGGGTCCGAAATCAGCCCCAGCATTTT.

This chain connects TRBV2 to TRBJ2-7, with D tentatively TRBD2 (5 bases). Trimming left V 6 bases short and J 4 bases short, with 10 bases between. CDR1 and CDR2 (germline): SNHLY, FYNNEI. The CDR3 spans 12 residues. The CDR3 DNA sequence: TGTGCCAGCAGACCACTAGTGTACGAGCAGTACTTC. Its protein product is CASRPLVYEQYF.

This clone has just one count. DNA of the CDR3: TGTGCCAGCAGTCCCAGTCCCATAGTGGGAGCTTTCTTT. It encodes CASSPSPIVGAFF. V is TRBV27 and J is TRBJ1-1; no reliable D call. Between the trimmed V and J ends, which lost 5 bases and 10 bases, there was a span of 17 bases. The germline gives CDR1 MNHEY, CDR2 SMNVEV (reference sequence). The CDR3 runs to 13 residues.

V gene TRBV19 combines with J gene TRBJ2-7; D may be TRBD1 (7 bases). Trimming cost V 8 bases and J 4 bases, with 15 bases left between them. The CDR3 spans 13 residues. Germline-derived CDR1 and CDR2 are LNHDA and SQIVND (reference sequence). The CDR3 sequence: CASQGGLRYEQYF. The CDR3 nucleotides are TGTGCCAGTCAGGGGGGTCTCCGATACGAGCAGTACTTC.

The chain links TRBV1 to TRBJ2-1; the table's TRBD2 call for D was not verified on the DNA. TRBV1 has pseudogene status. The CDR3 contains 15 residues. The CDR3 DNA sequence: TGCACCAGCAGCCCCGGTCTAGCCTCCACGGGTGAGCAGTTCTTC. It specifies CTSSPGLASTGEQFF.

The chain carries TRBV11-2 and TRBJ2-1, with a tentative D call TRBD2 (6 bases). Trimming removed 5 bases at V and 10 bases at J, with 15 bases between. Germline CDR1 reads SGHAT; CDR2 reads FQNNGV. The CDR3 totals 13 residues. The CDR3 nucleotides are TGTGCCAGCAGCCAGACTAGATCTAACGAGCAGTTCTTC. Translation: CASSQTRSNEQFF.

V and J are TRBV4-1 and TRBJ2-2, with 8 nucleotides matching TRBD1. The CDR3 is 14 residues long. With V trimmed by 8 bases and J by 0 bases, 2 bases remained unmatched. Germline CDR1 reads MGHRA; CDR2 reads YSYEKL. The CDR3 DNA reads TGCGCCAGCTCGGGACAGGCGAACACCGGGGAGCTGTTTTTT. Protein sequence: CASSGQANTGELFF.

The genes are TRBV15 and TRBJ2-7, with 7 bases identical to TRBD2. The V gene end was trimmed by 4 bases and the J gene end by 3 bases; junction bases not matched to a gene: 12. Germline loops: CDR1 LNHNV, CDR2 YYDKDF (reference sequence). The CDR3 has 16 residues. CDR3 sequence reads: CATSIKYGEGGYEQYF. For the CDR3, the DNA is TGTGCCACCAGCATCAAATATGGGGAGGGAGGCTACGAGCAGTACTTC.

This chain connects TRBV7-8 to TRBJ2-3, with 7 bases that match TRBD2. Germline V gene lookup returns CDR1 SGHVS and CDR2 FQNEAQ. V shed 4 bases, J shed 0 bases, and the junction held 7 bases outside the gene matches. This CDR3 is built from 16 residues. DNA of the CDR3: TGTGCCAGCAGCTATTTGACTAGCATTAGCACAGATACGCAGTATTTT. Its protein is CASSYLTSISTDTQYF. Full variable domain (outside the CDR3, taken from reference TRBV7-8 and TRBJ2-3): GAGVSQSPRYKVAKRGQDVALRCDPISGHVSLFWYQQALGQGPEFLTYFQNEAQLDKSGLPSDRFFAERPEGSVSTLKIQRTQQEDSAVYLCASSYLTSISTDTQYFGPGTRLTVL.

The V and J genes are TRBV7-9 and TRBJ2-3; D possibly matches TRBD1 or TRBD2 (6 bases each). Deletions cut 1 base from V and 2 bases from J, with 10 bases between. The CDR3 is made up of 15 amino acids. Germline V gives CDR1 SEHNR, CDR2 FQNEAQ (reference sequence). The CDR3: CASSLDRGLTDTQYF. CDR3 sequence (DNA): TGTGCCAGCAGCTTAGATCGGGGGCTCACAGATACGCAGTATTTT.

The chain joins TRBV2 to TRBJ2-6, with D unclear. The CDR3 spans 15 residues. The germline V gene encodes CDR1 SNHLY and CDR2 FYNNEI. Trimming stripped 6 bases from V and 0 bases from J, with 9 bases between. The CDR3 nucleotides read TGTGCCAGCAGCTGGGCGTTCTCTGGGGCCAACGTCCTGACTTTC. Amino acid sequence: CASSWAFSGANVLTF.

The CDR3 region has the DNA TGTGCCAGTAGTATCGCAGCGGGCATCTACAATGAGCAGTTCTTC. It is translated as CASSIAAGIYNEQFF. The V gene is TRBV19, the J gene TRBJ2-1; tentative D call: TRBD2 (6 bases). The V gene lost 3 bases and the J gene lost 3 bases, with 12 bases spanning the gap. CDR3 size: 15 residues. CDR1 is LNHDA and CDR2 is SQIVND in the germline V gene (reference sequence).

The CDR3: CASSPIKPETQYF. In DNA, the CDR3 is TGCGCCAGCAGTCCCATCAAACCGGAGACCCAGTACTTC. This chain uses TRBV5-1 with TRBJ2-5; D unclear. Trimming pared 5 bases from V and 5 bases from J, leaving 13 bases between. The CDR3 contains 13 residues. CDR1 is SGHRS and CDR2 is YFSETQ in the germline V gene. Variable domain in full (rest from reference TRBV5-1 and TRBJ2-5): KAGVTQTPRYLIKTRGQQVTLSCSPISGHRSVSWYQQTPGQGLQFLFEYFSETQRNKGNFPGRFSGRQFSNSRSEMNVSTLELGDSALYLCASSPIKPETQYFGPGTRLLVL.

CDR3 bases: TGTGCCAGCAGCGGGTTTCCCCACAATGAGCAGTTCTTC. Its protein product is CASSGFPHNEQFF. The gene calls are TRBV9 and TRBJ2-1; D remains unclear. The CDR3 covers 13 residues. Per germline, CDR1 SGDLS and CDR2 YYNGEE. V dropped 3 bases and J dropped 5 bases, with 9 bases sitting between them.

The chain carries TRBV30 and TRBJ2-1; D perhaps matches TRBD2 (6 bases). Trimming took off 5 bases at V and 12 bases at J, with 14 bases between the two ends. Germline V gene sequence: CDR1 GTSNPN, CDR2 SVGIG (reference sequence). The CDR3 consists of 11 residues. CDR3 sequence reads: CAWGQGGGQFF. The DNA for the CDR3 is TGTGCCTGGGGTCAGGGAGGAGGGCAGTTCTTC.